Shown below are 29 T cell receptor beta chains from a single sample sequenced in a study of blood T cell repertoires in COVID-19. Clones were sequenced by immunoSEQ multiplex PCR, and TCRdb holds only the in-frame ones, with some missing. The sample comprises some 330,000 clones, 88% of which are singletons, and under 6% rests with the top ten. Sequencing input: PBMCs or T cells enriched from blood (not recorded which). These receptors all stem from a young man who had recovered from COVID-19.

CDR3 region: CASSTTGNQPQHF. CDR3 nucleotides: TGTGCCAGCAGCACGACGGGAAATCAGCCCCAGCATTTT. The chain joins TRBV7-2 to TRBJ1-5; D ambiguous. The germline V gene encodes CDR1 SGHTA and CDR2 FQGNSA. Deletions cut 5 bases from V and 4 bases from J, with 9 bases between. CDR3 length equals 13 residues.

The chain links TRBV18 to TRBJ2-2; 10 bases agree with TRBD1. CDR1 KGHSH and CDR2 LQKENI come from the germline V gene. This CDR3 has 17 amino acids. V lost 2 bases to trimming and J lost 6 bases; unmatched junction nucleotides: 9. The CDR3 bases are TGTGCCAGCTCACCATCAAGGACAGGGGGAACGGCCGGGGAGCTGTTTTTT. Translating it yields CASSPSRTGGTAGELFF.

Remarks on this clone: Other nucleotide sequences from this sample produce the same CDR3. V usage is TRBV6-5 and J usage is TRBJ2-7; 10 bases are shared with TRBD1. Germline V gene lookup returns CDR1 MNHEY and CDR2 SVGAGI. The CDR3 length is 15 residues. V shed 2 bases and J 2 bases; nucleotides not matched to a gene: 3. As DNA, the CDR3 is TGTGCCAGCAGTTACCGGGACAGGGGACCCTACGAGCAGTACTTC. The encoded protein is CASSYRDRGPYEQYF.

This chain joins TRBV9 and TRBJ2-1; no clear D. The V and J ends lost 0 bases and 3 bases respectively, with 7 bases between them. The CDR3 runs 14 residues. Germline CDR1 reads SGDLS; CDR2 reads YYNGEE. This chain's CDR3 is CASSVDGFYNEQFF. DNA for the CDR3: TGTGCCAGCAGCGTAGATGGCTTCTACAATGAGCAGTTCTTC.

The V and J genes are TRBV28 and TRBJ1-3; no reliable D call. CDR3 length: 17 amino acids. Trimming pared 6 bases from V and 3 bases from J, leaving 21 bases between. Germline CDR1 and CDR2: MDHEN and SYDVKM. The CDR3 DNA sequence: TGTGCCAGCAGCCCCTCGGCGGCAGTAGGTAGTGGAAACACCATATATTTT. This codes for CASSPSAAVGSGNTIYF.

The rearrangement uses TRBV29-1 and TRBJ1-4, with D perhaps TRBD1 (6 bases). The CDR3 contains 14 residues. Looked up from germline, CDR1 is SQVTM and CDR2 is ANQGSEA. Between the trimmed V and J ends, which lost 2 bases and 6 bases, there was a span of 13 bases. The CDR3 region has the DNA TGCAGCGTTGAAACAGGGATTCGAGATGAAAAACTGTTTTTT. It translates to CSVETGIRDEKLFF.

DNA for the CDR3: TGTGCCAGCCAAAGCGAAGAATTCACTGAAGCTTTCTTT. The encoded protein is CASQSEEFTEAFF. This chain links TRBV6-4 with TRBJ1-1; the D is unclear. Germline V gene sequence: CDR1 MRHNA, CDR2 SNTAGT. Trimming cost V 8 bases and J 4 bases, with 14 bases left between them. The CDR3 runs to 13 residues.

The chain uses TRBV6-5 and TRBJ1-6, with D perhaps TRBD1 (6 bases). V lost 7 bases to trimming and J lost 10 bases, with 14 bases between them. From germline, CDR1 is MNHEY and CDR2 SVGAGI. The CDR3 has 13 amino acids. This chain's CDR3 is CASTAGVGSPLHF. The CDR3 bases are TGTGCCAGCACGGCAGGGGTGGGATCACCCCTCCACTTT.

On this clone itself: Relative to the germline gene, one junction end is altered; a read error may explain this. The gene calls are TRBV7-9 and TRBJ1-1; D is possibly TRBD1 (5 bases). This CDR3 has 11 residues. CDR1 and CDR2 from the germline V gene are SEHNR and FQNEAQ (reference sequence). CDR3 bases: TGTGCCAGCAGCCCAGGGACTGGAGCTTTCTTT. Amino acid sequence: CASSPGTGAFF.

This clone was seen a few times. The chain joins TRBV10-2 to TRBJ2-6; D might be TRBD1 (5 bases). The CDR3 contains 14 residues. V shed 8 bases and J shed 0 bases, with 8 bases lying between them. Germline assignment: CDR1 WSHSY and CDR2 SAAADI. The CDR3: CASWGSSGANVLTF. The CDR3 DNA reads TGCGCCAGCTGGGGCAGCTCTGGGGCCAACGTCCTGACTTTC.

The chain combines TRBV9 with TRBJ2-3, with a possible D match to TRBD2 (5 bases). This CDR3 comprises 15 residues. Germline V gives CDR1 SGDLS, CDR2 YYNGEE. V was pared by 3 bases and J by 0 bases, with 11 bases between. CDR3 DNA: TGTGCCAGCAGCGCGTATAGCGATAGCACAGATACGCAGTATTTT. Protein product: CASSAYSDSTDTQYF. The whole variable domain, filled in from reference TRBV9 and TRBJ2-3, reads DSGVTQTPKHLITATGQRVTLRCSPRSGDLSVYWYQQSLDQGLQFLIQYYNGEERAKGNILERFSAQQFPDLHSELNLSSLELGDSALYFCASSAYSDSTDTQYFGPGTRLTVL.

This chain joins TRBV5-4 and TRBJ2-6; D unresolved. The CDR3 runs 15 residues. Germline V gives CDR1 SGHNT, CDR2 YYREEE (reference sequence). V was cut by 0 bases and J by 0 bases, with 4 bases left in between. The CDR3 DNA reads TGTGCCAGCAGCTTGGACAGCTCTGGGGCCAACGTCCTGACTTTC. Encoded protein: CASSLDSSGANVLTF.

The chain employs TRBV13 and TRBJ2-7; 12 bases line up with TRBD1. Germline CDR1 PRHDT, CDR2 FYEKMQ (reference sequence). The V gene end was trimmed by 3 bases and the J gene end by 2 bases; junction bases not matched to a gene: 5. The CDR3 length is 16 residues. The chain's CDR3 is CASSFLGQGAPYEQYF. CDR3 sequence (DNA): TGTGCCAGCAGCTTTCTGGGACAGGGGGCCCCCTACGAGCAGTACTTC.

The gene calls are TRBV10-3 and TRBJ1-3; D unclear. The V gene's germline CDR1 is ENHRY and CDR2 SYGVKD. The CDR3 totals 14 residues. V lost 2 bases and J lost 8, with 13 bases in between. The CDR3 region has the DNA TGTGCCATCAGTGAGGGTACAGAGATCCACACCATATATTTT. Residues: CAISEGTEIHTIYF.

The chain uses TRBV4-1 and TRBJ1-2; perhaps TRBD1 as D (5 bases). Trimming left V 1 base short and J 8 bases short, with 20 bases between. CDR1 MGHRA and CDR2 YSYEKL come from the germline V gene. The CDR3 has 16 amino acids. The CDR3 nucleotides read TGCGCCAGCAGCCAAGGGGGTGGAGGGGCTCTAGTAGGCTACACCTTC. Amino acid sequence: CASSQGGGGALVGYTF.

This clone was seen a single time. CDR3 region: CASSAGTGLGGSYGYTF. The CDR3 DNA reads as TGTGCCAGCAGTGCAGGGACAGGGCTGGGGGGGAGCTATGGCTACACCTTC. The chain recombines TRBV27 with TRBJ1-2; TRBD1 matches 9 bases. The CDR3 consists of 17 residues. V lost 5 bases and J lost 4; bases outside the gene matches: 14. Looked up from germline, CDR1 is MNHEY and CDR2 is SMNVEV (reference sequence).

The J gene is TRBJ2-7, the V gene TRBV5-4; D possibly corresponds to TRBD2 (5 bases). Trimming took off 7 bases at V and 7 bases at J, with 24 bases between the two ends. CDR1 is SGHNT and CDR2 is YYREEE in the germline V gene (reference sequence). This CDR3 has 15 amino acids. CDR3 DNA: TGTGCCAGCCCCCGGCGGGTACGCAGGAAACAGGAGCAGTACTTC. Protein product: CASPRRVRRKQEQYF. Based on the CDR3 plus reference TRBV5-4 and TRBJ2-7, the full variable domain is ETGVTQSPTHLIKTRGQQVTLRCSSQSGHNTVSWYQQALGQGPQFIFQYYREEENGRGNFPPRFSGLQFPNYSSELNVNALELDDSALYLCASPRRVRRKQEQYFGPGTRLTVT.

CDR3 region: CASSQGTVSGNTIYF. The CDR3 DNA reads TGTGCCAGCAGCCAAGGGACAGTCTCTGGAAACACCATATATTTT. This sequence joins TRBV3-1 (or the pseudogene TRBV3-2) and TRBJ1-3; D might be TRBD1 (6 bases). CDR3 size: 15 residues. V was trimmed by 1 base and J by 0 bases, leaving 7 bases between them. From germline, CDR1 is LGHDT and CDR2 YNNKEL (reference sequence).

The CDR3 loop reads CASSFFQGYNSPLHF. For the CDR3, the DNA is TGTGCCAGCAGTTTCTTCCAGGGGTATAATTCACCCCTCCACTTT. This rearrangement joins TRBV27 to TRBJ1-6; the D gene is possibly TRBD1 (6 bases). The CDR3 has 15 amino acids. CDR1 is MNHEY, CDR2 SMNVEV, per germline (reference sequence). V lost 3 bases to trimming and J lost 4 bases, with 10 bases between them.

This chain joins TRBV4-2 and TRBJ1-1; D remains unclear. Trimming took 3 bases from V and 2 from J, leaving 4 bases between them. Per germline, CDR1 LGHNA and CDR2 YNFKEQ. The CDR3 totals 12 residues. CDR3 sequence reads: CASSHGNTEAFF. As DNA, the CDR3 is TGTGCCAGCAGCCACGGTAACACTGAAGCTTTCTTT.

This rearrangement joins TRBV7-3 to TRBJ2-7; D unresolved. Germline V gene data show CDR1 as SGHTA and CDR2 as FQGTGA. Trimming removed 1 base from V and 2 bases from J, with 6 bases in between. The CDR3 runs 13 residues. The CDR3 nucleotides are TGTGCCAGCAGCTTAAAGCCCCCCTACGAGCAGTACTTC. This encodes CASSLKPPYEQYF.

The gene calls are TRBV11-2 and TRBJ2-5; 12 bases are a match to TRBD2. From germline, CDR1 is SGHAT and CDR2 FQNNGV. After removal of 5 bases from V and 5 bases from J, the junction contained 12 bases not matched to a gene. The CDR3 contains 17 residues. CDR3 sequence reads: CASSPNRGTSGLETQYF. The CDR3 bases are TGTGCCAGCAGCCCGAATCGTGGGACTAGCGGGTTGGAGACCCAGTACTTC.

The V gene is TRBV2, the J gene TRBJ1-2; possibly TRBD1 for D (6 bases). The CDR3 is 15 residues long. The V and J ends lost 2 bases and 4 bases respectively, with 14 bases between them. CDR1 and CDR2 from the germline V gene are SNHLY and FYNNEI. CDR3 amino acids: CASSERLGDTYGYTF. The DNA for the CDR3 is TGTGCCAGCAGTGAAAGGTTGGGGGACACCTATGGCTACACCTTC.

The chain couples TRBV29-1 to TRBJ1-1; no clear D. This CDR3 comprises 15 residues. The V end was cut by 6 bases, the J end by 3 bases, with 20 bases between. The germline CDR1 and CDR2 sequences are SQVTM and ANQGSEA. The chain's CDR3 is CSVPSPGRDYTEAFF. The CDR3 DNA sequence: TGCAGCGTCCCGAGCCCCGGGAGGGATTACACTGAAGCTTTCTTT.

This chain joins TRBV24-1 and TRBJ1-5, with D perhaps matching TRBD1 (6 bases). Germline V CDR1 and CDR2: KGHDR, SFDVKD. The CDR3 sequence is 16 residues long. Trimming took off 2 bases at V and 6 bases at J, with 16 bases between the two ends. The CDR3 DNA sequence: TGTGCCACCAGTGATTCACAGGGCACCAGGGGTCAGCCCCAGCATTTT. Translated, it gives CATSDSQGTRGQPQHF.

The rearrangement joins TRBV10-1 to TRBJ2-7, with D possibly matching TRBD1 (5 bases). V lost 8 bases, J lost 4 bases, and 15 bases lay in between. Germline CDR1 WNHNN, CDR2 SYGVQD (reference sequence). This CDR3 has 13 amino acids. Here the CDR3 reads CASQGMAGYEQYF. The CDR3 DNA sequence: TGCGCCAGCCAGGGAATGGCCGGTTACGAGCAGTACTTC.

This clone was seen just once. The J gene is TRBJ1-6, the V gene TRBV3-1 (or the pseudogene TRBV3-2); perhaps TRBD1 as D (6 bases). The CDR3 is 14 amino acids. Germline-derived CDR1 and CDR2 are LGHDT and YNNKEL (reference sequence). The V end lost 6 bases, the J end lost 6 bases, and 12 bases lay between the germline ends. DNA for the CDR3: TGTGCCAGCAGACAGGGAGAAAGTAATTCACCCCTCCACTTT. Translating gives CASRQGESNSPLHF.

The J gene is TRBJ2-1, the V gene TRBV15, with 10 bases fitting TRBD1. After removal of 1 base from V and 8 bases from J, the junction contained 8 bases not matched to a gene. This CDR3 spans 16 amino acids. The germline V gene encodes CDR1 LNHNV and CDR2 YYDKDF (reference sequence). CDR3 bases: TGTGCCACCAGCAGAGTGGGGGACAGGGGCGGTGATGAGCAGTTCTTC. The encoded protein is CATSRVGDRGGDEQFF.

The chain joins TRBV28 to TRBJ2-2, with D perhaps TRBD1 (5 bases). CDR3 length equals 13 residues. The V end lost 8 bases, the J end lost 1 base, and 8 bases lay between the germline ends. Per germline, CDR1 MDHEN and CDR2 SYDVKM. The CDR3 sequence: CASLTVNTGELFF. In DNA, the CDR3 is TGTGCCAGCTTGACAGTGAACACCGGGGAGCTGTTTTTT.